These 3 T cell receptor beta chains came from one sample sequenced in a study of blood T cell repertoires in COVID-19. Produced via immunoSEQ multiplex PCR; TCRdb's table is partial and in-frame only. Of roughly 300,000 clones listed, around 85% were seen once; the top ten hold around 4%. Sample: PBMCs or T cells enriched from blood (not recorded which). The source of these receptors is a middle-aged woman with acute COVID-19.

This clone was counted once. V gene TRBV7-2 combines with J gene TRBJ1-2; 9 nucleotides line up with TRBD1. Germline CDR1 and CDR2: SGHTA and FQGNSA. Germline trimming cut 7 bases from V and 7 bases from J; bases unmatched to any gene: 10. The CDR3 has 14 residues. The chain's CDR3 is CASNLQGAYSGYTF. The CDR3 DNA is TGTGCCAGCAACCTACAGGGGGCGTACTCTGGCTACACCTTC.

The V call is TRBV12-3 or TRBV12-4, the J call TRBJ2-1; the D gene is possibly TRBD2 (5 bases). The V and J ends lost 7 bases and 10 bases respectively, with 14 bases between them. This CDR3 is built from 12 residues. The chain's CDR3 is CASTQAPGEQFF. The CDR3 DNA is TGTGCCAGCACCCAGGCCCCGGGGGAGCAGTTCTTC.

The chain joins TRBV7-9 to TRBJ1-6; D not certain. V was pared by 5 bases and J by 14 bases, with 16 bases between. Germline CDR1 SEHNR, CDR2 FQNEAQ (reference sequence). This CDR3 is built from 13 residues. This CDR3 reads CASSPLRSGSLHF. In DNA, the CDR3 is TGTGCCAGCAGCCCGCTACGGAGTGGATCCCTCCACTTT.